Below, 29 T cell receptor beta chains from the same sample are listed, as sequenced in a study of blood T cell repertoires in COVID-19. Clones were sequenced by immunoSEQ multiplex PCR, and TCRdb holds only the in-frame ones, with some missing. The repertoire includes about 76,000 clones, roughly nine tenths of them detected once, and around 8% sits in the top ten. Sequencing was performed on peripheral blood. These receptors were collected from a man aged 25-45 years with acute or convalescent COVID-19.

This chain links TRBV28 with TRBJ2-3, with D possibly matching TRBD1 (5 bases). Trimming left V 6 bases short and J 3 bases short, with 10 bases between. The CDR3 has 13 residues. CDR1 is MDHEN, CDR2 SYDVKM, per germline. The CDR3 sequence: CASRAPGTDTQYF. In nucleotides, the CDR3 is TGTGCCAGCAGGGCCCCAGGGACAGATACGCAGTATTTT.

As regards this clone: Other DNA sequences from this sample encode an identical CDR3 as well. The chain employs TRBV9 and TRBJ2-5, with D maybe TRBD1 (5 bases). The length of the CDR3 is 14 residues. Germline V gene data show CDR1 as SGDLS and CDR2 as YYNGEE. Trimming shortened V by 0 bases and J by 1 base, and 7 bases separated the two germline ends. The DNA for the CDR3 is TGTGCCAGCAGCGTAGCTGACAGCCAAGAGACCCAGTACTTC. Protein: CASSVADSQETQYF.

V usage is TRBV6-5 and J usage is TRBJ1-2, with D maybe TRBD1 (6 bases). The CDR3 is 15 residues long. CDR1 is MNHEY and CDR2 is SVGAGI in the germline V gene. The ends were cut back, 7 bases at V and 5 bases at J, with 20 bases in the middle. CDR3 in DNA: TGTGCCAGCACCCCGTTTACACAGGGAGGGTATGGCTACACCTTC. Residues: CASTPFTQGGYGYTF.

The genes are TRBV5-1 and TRBJ2-1; D not resolved. The CDR3 totals 17 residues. The germline V gene has CDR1 SGHRS and CDR2 YFSETQ. Trimming removed 1 base at V and 1 base at J, with 15 bases between. CDR3 sequence (DNA): TGCGCCAGCAGCTTGCAAGGCGCAATACTATCCTACAATGAGCAGTTCTTC. Amino acid sequence: CASSLQGAILSYNEQFF.

The J gene is TRBJ2-7, the V gene TRBV5-8; D unclear. The CDR3 has 15 amino acids. V was cut by 3 bases and J by 2 bases, with 15 bases left in between. Germline V CDR1 and CDR2: SGHTS, YDEGEE. In DNA, the CDR3 is TGTGCCAGCAGCTCTTTGCCGAGCGCTACCTACGAGCAGTACTTC. Its translation: CASSSLPSATYEQYF.

As DNA, the CDR3 is TGTGCCAGCAGCTTAATAGCGCGGAGTGAGCAGTTCTTC. Encoded protein: CASSLIARSEQFF. The chain recombines TRBV7-9 with TRBJ2-1, with a tentative D call TRBD2 (5 bases). The CDR3 spans 13 residues. Trimming stripped 2 bases from V and 9 bases from J, with 11 bases between. Germline CDR1 SEHNR, CDR2 FQNEAQ (reference sequence).

The V gene is TRBV6-1, the J gene TRBJ1-5; unclear D gene. Germline assignment: CDR1 MNHNS and CDR2 SASEGT. Trimming stripped 2 bases from V and 5 bases from J, with 7 bases between. The CDR3 consists of 13 residues. CDR3: CASSEREDQPQHF. In DNA form, the CDR3 reads TGTGCCAGCAGTGAACGGGAGGATCAGCCCCAGCATTTT.

This chain connects TRBV19 to TRBJ1-5, with 8 bases matching TRBD1. The CDR3 consists of 15 residues. V lost 5 bases to trimming and J lost 2 bases; unmatched junction nucleotides: 5. Germline V gene sequence: CDR1 LNHDA, CDR2 SQIVND (reference sequence). CDR3 region: CASSPGGWGNQPQHF. The CDR3 region has the DNA TGTGCCAGTAGTCCAGGGGGCTGGGGCAATCAGCCCCAGCATTTT.

The chain combines TRBV3-1 (or the pseudogene TRBV3-2) with TRBJ1-4; D not certain. From germline, CDR1 is LGHDT and CDR2 YNNKEL (reference sequence). CDR3 length: 15 residues. V dropped 3 bases and J dropped 10 bases, with 18 bases sitting between them. The CDR3 bases are TGTGCCAGCAGCCAGAGACACCGTAAGGCGGGAAAACTGTTTTTT. It translates to CASSQRHRKAGKLFF.

This clone was counted once. The chain recombines TRBV10-3 with TRBJ1-3; 10 positions agree with TRBD1. Germline CDR1 reads ENHRY; CDR2 reads SYGVKD. CDR3 size: 14 residues. V was pared by 5 bases and J by 6 bases, with 4 bases of the junction left unmatched. CDR3 sequence reads: CAISSGTGENTIYF. CDR3 in DNA: TGTGCCATCAGTTCCGGGACAGGGGAAAACACCATATATTTT.

This clone was observed once. CDR3 sequence: CASSLKGDEKLFF. The DNA of the CDR3 is TGTGCCAGCAGCTTGAAAGGGGATGAAAAACTGTTTTTT. The J gene is TRBJ1-4, the V gene TRBV5-6, with D possibly being TRBD1 (5 bases). Trimming pared 1 base from V and 6 bases from J, leaving 7 bases between. Germline-derived CDR1 and CDR2 are SGHDT and YYEEEE. The CDR3 has 13 residues.

The V gene is TRBV2, the J gene TRBJ1-5; D may be TRBD1 (5 bases). CDR1 and CDR2 from the germline V gene are SNHLY and FYNNEI. CDR3 length equals 15 residues. The V gene lost 9 bases and the J gene lost 2 bases, with 17 bases spanning the gap. CDR3 sequence: CASKGPSGGNQPQHF. The CDR3 bases are TGTGCCAGTAAGGGCCCATCGGGGGGCAATCAGCCCCAGCATTTT.

This chain links TRBV5-1 with TRBJ1-2; a weak D match, TRBD1 (5 bases). The V end lost 4 bases, the J end lost 8 bases, and 27 bases lay between the germline ends. CDR1 is SGHRS and CDR2 is YFSETQ in the germline V gene. This CDR3 has 17 amino acids. The CDR3: CASSLSKTGSGAGGYTF. The CDR3 nucleotides are TGCGCCAGCAGCCTCTCTAAAACGGGCTCCGGGGCGGGAGGCTACACCTTC. Full variable domain (missing parts from reference TRBV5-1 and TRBJ1-2): KAGVTQTPRYLIKTRGQQVTLSCSPISGHRSVSWYQQTPGQGLQFLFEYFSETQRNKGNFPGRFSGRQFSNSRSEMNVSTLELGDSALYLCASSLSKTGSGAGGYTFGSGTRLTVV.

The chain recombines TRBV30 with TRBJ1-1; 7 bases map to TRBD1. Germline CDR1 and CDR2: GTSNPN and SVGIG (reference sequence). The CDR3 totals 13 residues. The V segment lost 2 bases and the J segment 6 bases; nucleotides outside the gene matches: 6. The CDR3 coding sequence is TGTGCCTGGAGTACGACAGGGTTACCTGAAGCTTTCTTT. Encoded protein: CAWSTTGLPEAFF.

This chain links TRBV2 with TRBJ2-7; 9 bases are a match to TRBD2. CDR3 size: 15 residues. Germline V gene lookup returns CDR1 SNHLY and CDR2 FYNNEI. Trimming at V came to 7 bases and at J to 7 bases, leaving 14 bases not matched to a gene. DNA of the CDR3: TGTGCCAGCACGCCGACCGGCGTAGCGGGAGTTGAGCAGTACTTC. It encodes CASTPTGVAGVEQYF.

The chain uses TRBV28 and TRBJ2-7; 8 nucleotides match TRBD2. V was pared by 6 bases and J by 4 bases, with 8 bases of the junction left unmatched. The germline CDR1 and CDR2 sequences are MDHEN and SYDVKM. The length of the CDR3 is 14 residues. The DNA of the CDR3 is TGTGCCAGCAGGCCAAGCGGGAGTGGGTACGAGCAGTACTTC. This sequence encodes CASRPSGSGYEQYF.

The CDR3 loop is CASSQVQDRAGDTQYF. The DNA for the CDR3 is TGTGCCAGCAGCCAAGTACAGGACAGGGCGGGAGATACGCAGTATTTT. V gene TRBV4-2 combines with J gene TRBJ2-3; 8 nucleotides agree with TRBD1. The CDR3 length is 16 residues. From germline, CDR1 is LGHNA and CDR2 YNFKEQ. V gave up 1 base and J gave up 5 bases; unmatched junction bases: 8.

The rearrangement joins TRBV5-8 to TRBJ1-4; D ambiguous. Germline CDR1 is SGHTS and CDR2 is YDEGEE. This CDR3 spans 16 amino acids. Trimming stripped 0 bases from V and 1 base from J, with 10 bases between. The CDR3 sequence is CASSLDPGRTNEKLFF. CDR3 DNA: TGTGCCAGCAGCTTGGACCCAGGCAGAACTAATGAAAAACTGTTTTTT.

V is TRBV7-9 and J is TRBJ2-1; a possible D gene is TRBD2 (7 bases). V was cut by 2 bases and J by 9 bases, with 11 bases left in between. The CDR3 covers 13 residues. Germline V gene data show CDR1 as SEHNR and CDR2 as FQNEAQ (reference sequence). The CDR3 is CASSLKGGTEQFF. The CDR3 DNA reads TGTGCCAGCAGCTTAAAGGGGGGGACTGAGCAGTTCTTC.

The chain's CDR3 is CASSLFGRGDTQYF. CDR3 nucleotides: TGTGCCAGCAGCTTGTTTGGCCGGGGAGATACGCAGTATTTT. V gene TRBV5-8 combines with J gene TRBJ2-3, with D possibly being TRBD2 (5 bases). CDR1 SGHTS and CDR2 YDEGEE come from the germline V gene. There are 14 residues in the CDR3. Deletions cut 1 base from V and 5 bases from J, with 11 bases between.

The chain uses TRBV7-2 and TRBJ2-6, with unresolved D. With 5 bases removed from V and 9 bases from J, the gap between germline ends came to 5 bases. This CDR3 is 11 amino acids long. Germline assignment: CDR1 SGHTA and CDR2 FQGNSA. CDR3 bases: TGTGCCAGCAGCCCGAGCAACGTCCTGACTTTC. Translating gives CASSPSNVLTF.

The chain couples TRBV19 to TRBJ2-7, with 11 bases fitting TRBD2. The germline CDR1 and CDR2 sequences are LNHDA and SQIVND (reference sequence). V lost 6 bases to trimming and J lost 0 bases; unmatched junction nucleotides: 4. This CDR3 is built from 15 residues. The CDR3 reads CASRKGLAASYEQYF. The CDR3 nucleotides read TGTGCCAGTAGGAAGGGACTAGCGGCCTCCTACGAGCAGTACTTC.

This clone occurred a few times. CDR3 bases: TGTGCCAGCAGCCAGCCTCTATACGGCGAGCAGTACTTC. Translation: CASSQPLYGEQYF. The V gene is TRBV3-1 (or the pseudogene TRBV3-2), the J gene TRBJ2-7; D gene uncertain. V dropped 3 bases and J dropped 6 bases, with 12 bases sitting between them. CDR1 is LGHDT and CDR2 is YNNKEL in the germline V gene (reference sequence). The CDR3 extends over 13 amino acids.

The chain employs TRBV18 and TRBJ2-7; 8 nucleotides agree with TRBD1. CDR3 size: 15 residues. J gave up 3 bases and V 2 bases, and 6 bases lay outside the gene matches. Germline V gives CDR1 KGHSH, CDR2 LQKENI. The CDR3 coding sequence is TGTGCCAGCTCACCAGAGGACAGGGCGAGCTACGAGCAGTACTTC. Translated, it gives CASSPEDRASYEQYF.

The chain links TRBV6-5 to TRBJ1-5; weak D call: TRBD1 (6 bases). V was clipped by 4 bases and J by 3 bases, with 13 bases between them. The CDR3 has 15 residues. CDR1 MNHEY and CDR2 SVGAGI come from the germline V gene. The CDR3 DNA follows: TGTGCCAGCAGTTCGACAACAGGGCTCAATCAGCCCCAGCATTTT. Its translation is CASSSTTGLNQPQHF.

The rearrangement joins TRBV5-4 to TRBJ1-1, with TRBD1 matching 8 bases. There are 12 residues in the CDR3. Germline V CDR1 and CDR2: SGHNT, YYREEE (reference sequence). V shed 9 bases, J shed 3 bases, and the junction held 4 bases outside the gene matches. CDR3 region: CATTDRDTEAFF. CDR3 coding DNA: TGTGCCACAACGGACAGGGACACTGAAGCTTTCTTT. Using reference TRBV5-4 and TRBJ1-1 for the parts outside the CDR3, the full variable domain is ETGVTQSPTHLIKTRGQQVTLRCSSQSGHNTVSWYQQALGQGPQFIFQYYREEENGRGNFPPRFSGLQFPNYSSELNVNALELDDSALYLCATTDRDTEAFFGQGTRLTVV.

The chain couples TRBV6-6 to TRBJ1-5, with 8 bases fitting TRBD1. Germline CDR1 is MNHNY and CDR2 is SVGAGI (reference sequence). This CDR3 spans 14 amino acids. V shed 5 bases and J 7 bases; nucleotides not matched to a gene: 7. CDR3: CASSRQGYSQPQHF. CDR3 nucleotide sequence: TGTGCCAGCAGTCGACAGGGGTATTCGCAGCCCCAGCATTTT.

This clone appeared once. CDR3 protein: CASRLPGIPQHF. The CDR3 coding sequence is TGTGCAAGTCGCTTGCCCGGGATCCCCCAGCATTTT. V gene TRBV12-2 combines with J gene TRBJ1-5. TRBV12-2 is a recognized pseudogene. CDR3 length: 12 residues.

The rearrangement links TRBV28 to TRBJ1-2, with D unresolved. Between the trimmed V and J ends, which lost 5 bases and 2 bases, there was a span of 9 bases. This CDR3 comprises 13 residues. The germline V gene has CDR1 MDHEN and CDR2 SYDVKM. CDR3 coding DNA: TGTGCCAGCAGTCTGGACTTAAACTATGGCTACACCTTC. Encoded protein: CASSLDLNYGYTF.